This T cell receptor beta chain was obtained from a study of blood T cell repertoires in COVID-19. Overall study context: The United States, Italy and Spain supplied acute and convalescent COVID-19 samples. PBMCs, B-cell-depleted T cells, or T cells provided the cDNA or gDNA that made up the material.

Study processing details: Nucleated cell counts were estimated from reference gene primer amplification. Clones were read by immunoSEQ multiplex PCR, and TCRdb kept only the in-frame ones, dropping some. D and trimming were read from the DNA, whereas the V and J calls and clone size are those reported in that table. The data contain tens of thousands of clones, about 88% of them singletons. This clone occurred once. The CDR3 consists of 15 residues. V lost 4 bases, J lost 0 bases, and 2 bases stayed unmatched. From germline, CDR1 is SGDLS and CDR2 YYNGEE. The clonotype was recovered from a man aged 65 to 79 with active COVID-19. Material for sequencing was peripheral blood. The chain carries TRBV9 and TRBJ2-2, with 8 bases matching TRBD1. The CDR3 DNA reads TGTGCCAGCAGCCCACAGGGGGCGAACACCGGGGAGCTGTTTTTT. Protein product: CASSPQGANTGELFF.